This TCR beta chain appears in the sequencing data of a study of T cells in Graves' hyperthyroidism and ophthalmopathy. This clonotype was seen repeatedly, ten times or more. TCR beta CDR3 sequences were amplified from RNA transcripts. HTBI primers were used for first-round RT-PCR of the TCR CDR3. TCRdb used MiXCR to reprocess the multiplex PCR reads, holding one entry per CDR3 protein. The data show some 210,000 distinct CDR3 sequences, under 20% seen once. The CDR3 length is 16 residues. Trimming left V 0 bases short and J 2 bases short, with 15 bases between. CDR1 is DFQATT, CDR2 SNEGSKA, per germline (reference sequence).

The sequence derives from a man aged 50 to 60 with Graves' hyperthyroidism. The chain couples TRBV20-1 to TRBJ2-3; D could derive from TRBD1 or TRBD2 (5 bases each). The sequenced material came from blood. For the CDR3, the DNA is TGCAGTGCTAGAGATCTCACGTGGGGGTACACAGATACGCAGTATTTT. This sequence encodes CSARDLTWGYTDTQYF.